The sequence of this T cell receptor (beta chain) was determined in a study of cytomegalovirus exposure and HLA in healthy donors. V shed 4 bases and J shed 0 bases, with 9 bases lying between them. Germline V CDR1 and CDR2: SGHTA, FQGNSA. The CDR3 is 14 residues long. This table comes from immunoSEQ multiplex PCR, and its TCRdb copy is limited to in-frame clones, with some not included. The sample has roughly 80,000 clones, around 90% seen once. Notes on the study in general: The TCR clusters that emerged in the first cohort tended, a later analysis found, to co-occur in the approximately 110 validation repertoires. The study designated 150 or so TCR beta chains cytomegalovirus-associated. High sensitivity and specificity were reportedly achieved when the classifier diagnosed cytomegalovirus status.

On this clone itself: The antigen is unknown.

The receptor was derived from a young man in good health and CMV-seronegative. The source material was PBMCs. The chain joins TRBV7-2 to TRBJ2-5; possible D gene TRBD1, 6 bases. The CDR3 here is CASSSDRYQETQYF. The CDR3 nucleotides read TGTGCCAGCAGCTCCGACAGGTACCAAGAGACCCAGTACTTC. The full variable domain, completed using reference TRBV7-2 and TRBJ2-5, is GAGVSQSPSNKVTEKGKDVELRCDPISGHTALYWYRQSLGQGLEFLIYFQGNSAPDKSGLPSDRFSAERTGGSVSTLTIQRTQQEDSAVYLCASSSDRYQETQYFGPGTRLLVL.